The next 10 T cell receptor beta chains were all read from a single sample in a study of blood T cell repertoires in COVID-19. Only in-frame clones appear in the TCRdb table, and some are missing; sequencing was by immunoSEQ multiplex PCR. The sample consists of 270,000 or so clones, roughly 79% of them appearing once. The material sequenced was peripheral blood. The origin of the receptors is a woman aged 55-69 years with active or convalescent COVID-19.

The V and J genes are TRBV5-6 and TRBJ2-5; 8 bases align to TRBD1. The germline V gene encodes CDR1 SGHDT and CDR2 YYEEEE. The CDR3 extends over 13 amino acids. Trimming cost V 4 bases and J 4 bases; bases outside gene matches: 3. CDR3 nucleotide sequence: TGTGCCAGCAGCAGGACAGGGTCAGAGACCCAGTACTTC. Protein product: CASSRTGSETQYF. Variable domain in full (rest from reference TRBV5-6 and TRBJ2-5): DAGVTQSPTHLIKTRGQQVTLRCSPKSGHDTVSWYQQALGQGPQFIFQYYEEEERQRGNFPDRFSGHQFPNYSSELNVNALLLGDSALYLCASSRTGSETQYFGPGTRLLVL.

The chain is built from TRBV7-9 and TRBJ1-2, with a possible D match to TRBD1 (6 bases). The CDR3 covers 12 residues. Germline V gene sequence: CDR1 SEHNR, CDR2 FQNEAQ (reference sequence). Trimming took off 1 base at V and 7 bases at J, with 7 bases between the two ends. This CDR3 is CASSLGTAGYTF. The CDR3 DNA reads TGTGCCAGCAGCTTAGGGACAGCTGGCTACACCTTC. The whole variable domain, remainder taken from reference TRBV7-9 and TRBJ1-2, is DTGVSQNPRHKITKRGQNVTFRCDPISEHNRLYWYRQTLGQGPEFLTYFQNEAQLEKSRLLSDRFSAERPKGSFSTLEIQRTEQGDSAMYLCASSLGTAGYTFGSGTRLTVV.

CDR3: CASSYGQVQNTEAFF. CDR3 nucleotide sequence: TGTGCCAGCAGTTACGGCCAGGTCCAGAACACTGAAGCTTTCTTT. J is TRBJ1-1 and V is TRBV6-2 or TRBV6-3; D is unresolved. V lost 2 bases, J lost 1 base, and 11 bases lay in between. CDR1 is MNHEY, CDR2 SVGEGT, per germline. The CDR3 consists of 15 residues.

As DNA, the CDR3 is TGTGCCGCCAATATCGTGGGAGTAAACACTGAAGCTTTCTTT. It yields the protein CAANIVGVNTEAFF. The chain couples TRBV6-5 to TRBJ1-1, with unresolved D. In germline, CDR1 is MNHEY, CDR2 SVGAGI. The CDR3 spans 14 residues. Trimming shortened V by 11 bases and J by 2 bases, and 18 bases separated the two germline ends.

V gene TRBV11-2 combines with J gene TRBJ2-3, with D perhaps matching TRBD2 (6 bases). Trimming removed 1 base at V and 0 bases at J, with 11 bases between. The CDR3 length is 16 residues. From germline, CDR1 is SGHAT and CDR2 FQNNGV. CDR3 nucleotide sequence: TGTGCCAGCAGCTTAGGAACCGGGGGTAGCACAGATACGCAGTATTTT. This gives the protein CASSLGTGGSTDTQYF.

This chain connects TRBV7-8 to TRBJ2-3, with 13 bases aligning to TRBD2. CDR1 is SGHVS, CDR2 FQNEAQ, per germline. The CDR3 spans 19 residues. J was trimmed by 0 bases and V by 5 bases; bases with no gene match: 11. The DNA of the CDR3 is TGTGCCAGCAGCCCGTTGACTAGCGGGGGGCCCTCTAGCACAGATACGCAGTATTTT. This sequence encodes CASSPLTSGGPSSTDTQYF.

This chain connects TRBV6-1 to TRBJ1-2, with D maybe TRBD1 (5 bases). CDR3 length equals 14 residues. The germline CDR1 and CDR2 sequences are MNHNS and SASEGT. V was trimmed by 0 bases and J by 5 bases, leaving 10 bases between them. CDR3: CASSEAGGNYGYTF. The CDR3, as DNA: TGTGCCAGCAGTGAAGCGGGGGGGAATTATGGCTACACCTTC.

There are a few counts of this clone. The chain couples TRBV4-1 to TRBJ1-6, with 9 bases lining up with TRBD1. CDR3 size: 16 residues. CDR1 MGHRA and CDR2 YSYEKL come from the germline V gene. Trimming cost V 3 bases and J 7 bases; bases outside gene matches: 7. The CDR3 loop reads CASSQTMDRGNSPLHF. Written as DNA, the CDR3 is TGCGCCAGCAGCCAGACGATGGACAGGGGAAATTCACCCCTCCACTTT.

The chain carries TRBV5-1 and TRBJ1-2, with D hard to call. CDR3 length: 14 residues. CDR1 is SGHRS and CDR2 is YFSETQ in the germline V gene. Trimming took 5 bases from V and 4 from J, leaving 15 bases between them. CDR3 bases: TGCGCCAGCAGACTTACGTGGCCGGGCTATGGCTACACCTTC. This encodes CASRLTWPGYGYTF.

This clone was observed a single time. The chain has TRBV19 and TRBJ1-5, with TRBD1 as a possible D gene (5 bases). The CDR3 extends over 13 amino acids. Looked up from germline, CDR1 is LNHDA and CDR2 is SQIVND (reference sequence). Trimming pared 6 bases from V and 6 bases from J, leaving 12 bases between. The CDR3 coding sequence is TGTGCCAGTAGGGGGAGGAGGGGTCAGCCCCAGCATTTT. Translating gives CASRGRRGQPQHF.